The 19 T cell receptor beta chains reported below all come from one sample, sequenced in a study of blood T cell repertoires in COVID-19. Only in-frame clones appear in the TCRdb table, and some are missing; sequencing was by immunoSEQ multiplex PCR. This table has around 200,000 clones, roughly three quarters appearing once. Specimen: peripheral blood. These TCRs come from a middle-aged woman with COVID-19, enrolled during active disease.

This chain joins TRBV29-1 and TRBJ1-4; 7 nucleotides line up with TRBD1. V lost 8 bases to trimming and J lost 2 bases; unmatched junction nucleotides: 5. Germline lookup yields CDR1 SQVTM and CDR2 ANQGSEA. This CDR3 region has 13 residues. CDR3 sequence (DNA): TGCAGCTGTTCCAGGGGGACTAATGAAAAACTGTTTTTT. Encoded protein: CSCSRGTNEKLFF. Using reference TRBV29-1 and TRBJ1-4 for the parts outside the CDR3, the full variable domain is SAVISQKPSRDICQRGTSLTIQCQVDSQVTMMFWYRQQPGQSLTLIATANQGSEATYESGFVIDKFPISRPNLTFSTLTVSNMSPEDSSIYLCSCSRGTNEKLFFGSGTQLSVL.

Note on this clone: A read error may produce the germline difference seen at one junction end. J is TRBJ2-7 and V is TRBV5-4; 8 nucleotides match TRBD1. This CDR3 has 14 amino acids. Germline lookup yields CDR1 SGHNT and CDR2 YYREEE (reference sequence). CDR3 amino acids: CASSSDRVSHEQYF. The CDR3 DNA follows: TGTGCCAGCAGCTCGGACAGGGTCTCCCACGAGCAGTACTTC.

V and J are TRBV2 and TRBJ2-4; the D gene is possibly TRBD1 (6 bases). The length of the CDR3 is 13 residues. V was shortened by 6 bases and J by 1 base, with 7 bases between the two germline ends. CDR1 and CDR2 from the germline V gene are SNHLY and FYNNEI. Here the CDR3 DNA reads TGTGCCAGCAGGGACAGCGCCAAAAACATTCAGTACTTC. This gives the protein CASRDSAKNIQYF.

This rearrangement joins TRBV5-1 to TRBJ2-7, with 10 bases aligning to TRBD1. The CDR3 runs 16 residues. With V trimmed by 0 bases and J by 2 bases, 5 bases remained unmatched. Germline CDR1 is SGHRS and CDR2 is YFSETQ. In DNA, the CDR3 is TGCGCCAGCAGCTTGGACTTTGGGACAGGGGCCTACGAGCAGTACTTC. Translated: CASSLDFGTGAYEQYF. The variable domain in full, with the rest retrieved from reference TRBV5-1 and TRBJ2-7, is KAGVTQTPRYLIKTRGQQVTLSCSPISGHRSVSWYQQTPGQGLQFLFEYFSETQRNKGNFPGRFSGRQFSNSRSEMNVSTLELGDSALYLCASSLDFGTGAYEQYFGPGTRLTVT.

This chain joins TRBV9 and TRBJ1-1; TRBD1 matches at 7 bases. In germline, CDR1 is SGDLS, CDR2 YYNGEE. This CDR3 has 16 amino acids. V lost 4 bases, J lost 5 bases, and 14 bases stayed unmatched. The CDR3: CASSTTGDLSTTEAFF. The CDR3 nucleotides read TGTGCCAGCAGCACAACAGGGGATCTTTCCACAACTGAAGCTTTCTTT.

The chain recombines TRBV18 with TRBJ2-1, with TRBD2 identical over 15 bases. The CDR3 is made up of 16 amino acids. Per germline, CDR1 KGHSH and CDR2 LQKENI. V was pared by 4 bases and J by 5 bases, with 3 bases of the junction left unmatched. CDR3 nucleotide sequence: TGTGCCAGCTCACGGGGACTAGCGGGGGGAAACAATGAGCAGTTCTTC. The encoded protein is CASSRGLAGGNNEQFF.

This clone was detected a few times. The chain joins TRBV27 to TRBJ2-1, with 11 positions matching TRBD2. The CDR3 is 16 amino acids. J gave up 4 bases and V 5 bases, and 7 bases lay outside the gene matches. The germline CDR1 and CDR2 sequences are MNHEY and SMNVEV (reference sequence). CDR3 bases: TGTGCCAGCAGTCCCTTTAGCGGGAGGGCTTACAATGAGCAGTTCTTC. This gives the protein CASSPFSGRAYNEQFF.

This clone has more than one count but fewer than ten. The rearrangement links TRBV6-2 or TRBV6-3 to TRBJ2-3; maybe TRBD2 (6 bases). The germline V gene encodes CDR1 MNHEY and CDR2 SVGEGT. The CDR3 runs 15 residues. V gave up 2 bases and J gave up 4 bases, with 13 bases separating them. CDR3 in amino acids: CASSYGGVGADTQYF. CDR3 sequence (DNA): TGTGCCAGCAGTTACGGAGGGGTTGGAGCAGATACGCAGTATTTT.

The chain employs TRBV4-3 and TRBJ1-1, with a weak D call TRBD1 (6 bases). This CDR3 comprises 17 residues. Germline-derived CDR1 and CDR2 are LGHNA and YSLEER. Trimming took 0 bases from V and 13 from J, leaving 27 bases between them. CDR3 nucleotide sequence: TGCGCCAGCAGCCAAGATTTGGGGGGCGCGGGGGGTCAGAGGGGTTTCTTT. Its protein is CASSQDLGGAGGQRGFF.

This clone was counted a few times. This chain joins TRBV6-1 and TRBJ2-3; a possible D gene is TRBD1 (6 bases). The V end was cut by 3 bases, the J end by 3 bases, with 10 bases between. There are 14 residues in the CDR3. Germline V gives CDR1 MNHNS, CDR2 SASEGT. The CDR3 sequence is CASSDRGVTDTQYF. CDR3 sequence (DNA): TGTGCCAGCAGTGACAGGGGAGTAACAGATACGCAGTATTTT.

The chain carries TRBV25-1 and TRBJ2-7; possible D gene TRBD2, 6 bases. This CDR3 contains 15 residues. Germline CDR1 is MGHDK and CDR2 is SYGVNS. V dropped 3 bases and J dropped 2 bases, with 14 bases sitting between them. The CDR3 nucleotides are TGTGCCAGCAGTGAGATCGCTCGGGGGACCTACGAGCAGTACTTC. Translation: CASSEIARGTYEQYF.

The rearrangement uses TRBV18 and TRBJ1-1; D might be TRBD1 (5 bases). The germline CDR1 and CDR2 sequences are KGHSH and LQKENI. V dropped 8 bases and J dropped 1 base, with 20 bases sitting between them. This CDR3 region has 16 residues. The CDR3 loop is CASVDLGGARNTEAFF. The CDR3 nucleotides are TGTGCCAGCGTAGATTTAGGAGGGGCTAGGAACACTGAAGCTTTCTTT.

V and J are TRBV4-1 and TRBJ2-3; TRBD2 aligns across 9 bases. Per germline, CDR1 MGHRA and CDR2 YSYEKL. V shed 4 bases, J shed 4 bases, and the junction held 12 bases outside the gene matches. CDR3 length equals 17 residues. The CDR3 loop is CASSPKPGRGGPDTQYF. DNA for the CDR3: TGCGCCAGCAGCCCAAAGCCAGGGCGGGGGGGCCCAGATACGCAGTATTTT.

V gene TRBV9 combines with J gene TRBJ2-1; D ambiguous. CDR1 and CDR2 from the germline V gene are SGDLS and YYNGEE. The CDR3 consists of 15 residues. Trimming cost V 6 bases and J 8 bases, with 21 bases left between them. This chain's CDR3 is CASNPASGYWDEQFF. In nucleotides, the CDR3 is TGTGCCAGCAACCCTGCTAGTGGATACTGGGATGAGCAGTTCTTC.

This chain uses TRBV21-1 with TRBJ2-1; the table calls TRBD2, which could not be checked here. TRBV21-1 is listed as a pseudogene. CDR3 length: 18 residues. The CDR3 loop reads CASSKVSSRTSANNEQFF. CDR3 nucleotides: TGTGCCAGCAGCAAAGTATCAAGTCGGACTAGCGCGAACAATGAGCAGTTCTTC.

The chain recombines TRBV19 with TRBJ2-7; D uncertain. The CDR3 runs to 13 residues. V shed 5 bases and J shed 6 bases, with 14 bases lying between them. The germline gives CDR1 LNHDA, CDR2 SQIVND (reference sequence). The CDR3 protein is CASSVLDSAEQYF. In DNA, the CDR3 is TGTGCCAGTAGTGTCCTCGACTCGGCCGAGCAGTACTTC. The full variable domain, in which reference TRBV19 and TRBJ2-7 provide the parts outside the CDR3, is DGGITQSPKYLFRKEGQNVTLSCEQNLNHDAMYWYRQDPGQGLRLIYYSQIVNDFQKGDIAEGYSVSREKKESFPLTVTSAQKNPTAFYLCASSVLDSAEQYFGPGTRLTVT.

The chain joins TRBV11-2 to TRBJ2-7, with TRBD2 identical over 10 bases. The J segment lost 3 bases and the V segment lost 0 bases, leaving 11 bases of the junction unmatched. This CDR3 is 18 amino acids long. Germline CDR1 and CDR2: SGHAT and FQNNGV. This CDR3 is CASSLDELAGLRRYEQYF. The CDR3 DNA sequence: TGTGCCAGCAGCTTAGATGAACTAGCGGGGCTTAGGCGCTACGAGCAGTACTTC.

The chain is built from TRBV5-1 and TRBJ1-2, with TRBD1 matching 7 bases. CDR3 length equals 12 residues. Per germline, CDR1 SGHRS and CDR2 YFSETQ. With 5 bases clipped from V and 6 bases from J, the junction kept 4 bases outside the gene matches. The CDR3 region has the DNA TGCGCCAGCAGTGGACAGGCCCATGGCTACACCTTC. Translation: CASSGQAHGYTF.

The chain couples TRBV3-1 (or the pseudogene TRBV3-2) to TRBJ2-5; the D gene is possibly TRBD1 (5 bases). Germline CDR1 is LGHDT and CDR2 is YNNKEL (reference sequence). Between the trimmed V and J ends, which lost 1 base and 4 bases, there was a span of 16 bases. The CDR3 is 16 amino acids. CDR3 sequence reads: CASSQAKGYMGETQYF. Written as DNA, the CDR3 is TGTGCCAGCAGCCAAGCGAAGGGGTATATGGGAGAGACCCAGTACTTC.